Below, 19 T cell receptor beta chains from the same sample are listed, as sequenced in a study of human T cells and chemical hapten exposure. TCRdb ran MiXCR on the RACE reads and lists one entry per CDR3 protein. There are tens of thousands of distinct CDR3 sequences in the sample; 10% to 13% occur only once, and approximately 1.4% lies in the top ten. Time point described: patch test 1, 2 weeks after DPC sensitization. Stated treatment: therapeutic diphenylcyclopropenone sensitization with weekly scalp DPC. The sequences come from whole blood, collected in connection with sensitization to the hapten diphenylcyclopropenone (DPC). All receptors derive from a woman between 50 and 59 years old with alopecia areata. Some clones in this sample may be carry-over from other donors' samples.

V and J are TRBV5-6 and TRBJ2-1; 14 bases are a match to TRBD2. The V gene's germline CDR1 is SGHDT and CDR2 YYEEEE. The V and J ends lost 4 bases and 7 bases, in that order; junction bases with no gene match: 16. CDR3 size: 19 residues. CDR3 sequence: CASSMGAPTSGRARNEQFF. CDR3 DNA: TGTGCCAGCAGCATGGGGGCCCCGACTAGCGGGAGGGCCCGGAATGAGCAGTTCTTC.

This clonotype was observed many times. The chain couples TRBV6-6 to TRBJ2-6; D is ambiguous. CDR1 is MNHNY, CDR2 SVGAGI, per germline (reference sequence). V dropped 10 bases and J dropped 1 base, with 14 bases sitting between them. This CDR3 is built from 15 residues. The CDR3 coding sequence is TGTGCCATCGGATCGGGTGGGTCTGGGGCCAACGTCCTGACTTTC. Translation gives CAIGSGGSGANVLTF.

The CDR3, as DNA: TGTGCCAGCAGTAAGGACACCGCCAGCAATCAGCCCCAGCATTTT. Its protein product is CASSKDTASNQPQHF. The rearrangement links TRBV6-6 to TRBJ1-5, with D possibly being TRBD1 (5 bases). V gave up 5 bases and J gave up 1 base, with 12 bases separating them. Germline assignment: CDR1 MNHNY and CDR2 SVGAGI (reference sequence). The CDR3 contains 15 residues.

This clonotype was picked up a small number of times. This sequence joins TRBV6-2 or TRBV6-3 and TRBJ2-7; no clear D. Germline CDR1 reads MNHEY; CDR2 reads SVGEGT. V lost 6 bases and J lost 3, with 6 bases in between. The CDR3 spans 11 residues. The CDR3 sequence: CASRTLYEQYF. CDR3 coding DNA: TGTGCCAGCAGGACCCTCTACGAGCAGTACTTC.

This clonotype has more than one count but fewer than ten. The gene calls are TRBV12-2 and TRBJ1-5. TRBV12-2 is reported as a pseudogene. There are 18 residues in the CDR3. The CDR3 loop is CASRLRRVLVDSNQPQHF. The CDR3 nucleotides read TGTGCAAGTCGCCTACGACGGGTTCTGGTGGATAGCAATCAGCCCCAGCATTTT.

Ten or more counts support this clonotype. This sequence joins TRBV5-6 and TRBJ2-7; TRBD2 matches at 11 bases. J was trimmed by 2 bases and V by 4 bases; bases with no gene match: 14. The V gene's germline CDR1 is SGHDT and CDR2 YYEEEE. This CDR3 comprises 18 residues. Here the CDR3 reads CASSPRGLAGYLTYEQYF. The DNA for the CDR3 is TGTGCCAGCAGCCCCCGAGGACTAGCGGGTTACCTCACCTACGAGCAGTACTTC.

The V gene is TRBV5-4, the J gene TRBJ1-1; the match to TRBD1 covers 11 bases. The CDR3 spans 14 residues. With 6 bases clipped from V and 10 bases from J, the junction kept 11 bases outside the gene matches. Germline V lookup: CDR1 SGHNT, CDR2 YYREEE (reference sequence). CDR3 bases: TGTGCCAGCACCCCGGACAGGGGGCAAGCCGGAGCTTTCTTT. This codes for CASTPDRGQAGAFF.

The chain joins TRBV12-3 or TRBV12-4 to TRBJ1-1; D may be TRBD1 (6 bases). The CDR3 runs to 13 residues. Trimming removed 5 bases at V and 5 bases at J, with 12 bases between. CDR3 region: CASSDRLRTEAFF. CDR3 nucleotides: TGTGCCAGCAGTGACAGGCTGCGAACTGAAGCTTTCTTT.

In this sample, this clonotype turned up a few times. In DNA form, the CDR3 reads TGTGCCAGCAGTACGGACGGTGGCTACACCTTC. The encoded protein is CASSTDGGYTF. The chain joins TRBV12-3 or TRBV12-4 to TRBJ1-2; no clear D gene. Deletions cut 5 bases from V and 7 bases from J, with 8 bases between. The CDR3 contains 11 residues.

This clonotype was seen ten or more times. The V call is TRBV19, the J call TRBJ1-5; TRBD1 matches 7 bases. From germline, CDR1 is LNHDA and CDR2 SQIVND (reference sequence). V gave up 7 bases and J gave up 6 bases; unmatched junction bases: 15. This CDR3 is 16 amino acids long. CDR3 sequence: CASNDWGRGSGQPQHF. The CDR3 coding sequence is TGTGCCAGTAATGACTGGGGCAGGGGGTCTGGTCAGCCCCAGCATTTT.

The CDR3 reads CAISAAGVRTDTQYF. CDR3 bases: TGTGCCATCAGTGCTGCGGGAGTGCGCACAGATACGCAGTATTTT. The chain couples TRBV10-3 to TRBJ2-3; TRBD2 aligns across 7 bases. This CDR3 is 15 amino acids long. Trimming at V came to 4 bases and at J to 1 base, leaving 5 bases not matched to a gene. The germline gives CDR1 ENHRY, CDR2 SYGVKD.

This clonotype was counted between two and nine times. V gene TRBV10-3 combines with J gene TRBJ2-5; maybe TRBD1 (7 bases). Between the trimmed V and J ends, which lost 7 bases and 4 bases, there was a span of 10 bases. The CDR3 extends over 12 amino acids. Germline V gene lookup returns CDR1 ENHRY and CDR2 SYGVKD. DNA of the CDR3: TGTGCCATCAATCAGGGGGGAGAGACCCAGTACTTC. Protein sequence: CAINQGGETQYF.

This clonotype has a handful of counts. CDR3 nucleotides: TGCGCCAGCAGCTTGGCCGTGGGCAGTTACAATGAGCAGTTCTTC. It encodes CASSLAVGSYNEQFF. The rearrangement links TRBV5-1 to TRBJ2-1, with unresolved D. V was clipped by 0 bases and J by 4 bases, with 11 bases between them. The CDR3 has 15 amino acids. CDR1 and CDR2 from the germline V gene are SGHRS and YFSETQ. The complete variable domain, with remaining parts taken from reference TRBV5-1 and TRBJ2-1, reads KAGVTQTPRYLIKTRGQQVTLSCSPISGHRSVSWYQQTPGQGLQFLFEYFSETQRNKGNFPGRFSGRQFSNSRSEMNVSTLELGDSALYLCASSLAVGSYNEQFFGPGTRLTVL.

This sequence joins TRBV28 and TRBJ1-2, with D unresolved. The germline CDR1 and CDR2 sequences are MDHEN and SYDVKM. CDR3 length: 14 residues. Trimming cost V 3 bases and J 4 bases, with 12 bases left between them. The CDR3 DNA reads TGTGCCAGCAGTTTCGGCAGCAGCTTCTATGGCTACACCTTC. This translates into CASSFGSSFYGYTF.

This clonotype occurred many times. This sequence joins TRBV7-8 and TRBJ1-6; unclear D gene. CDR1 is SGHVS, CDR2 FQNEAQ, per germline. V shed 2 bases and J shed 5 bases, with 19 bases lying between them. This CDR3 region has 18 residues. DNA for the CDR3: TGTGCCAGCAGCTTAATCTTGAGCCCTCGGACGGATAATTCACCCCTCCACTTT. Amino acid sequence: CASSLILSPRTDNSPLHF.

This clonotype has a handful of counts. The rearrangement uses TRBV11-2 and TRBJ2-3, with TRBD2 matching 12 bases. CDR1 SGHAT and CDR2 FQNNGV come from the germline V gene. The V gene end was trimmed by 1 base and the J gene end by 0 bases; junction bases not matched to a gene: 5. This CDR3 has 18 residues. CDR3 amino acids: CASSLGTSGIRSTDTQYF. The CDR3 DNA reads as TGTGCCAGCAGCTTAGGGACTAGCGGGATTAGGAGCACAGATACGCAGTATTTT.

To note about this clonotype: Possible read error: a much larger clone is one base away. V and J are TRBV12-3 or TRBV12-4 and TRBJ1-1, with unresolved D. Trimming cost V 5 bases and J 1 base, with 11 bases left between them. The CDR3 length is 14 residues. CDR3 sequence reads: CASSTVPSNTEAFF. As DNA, the CDR3 is TGTGCCAGCAGTACCGTCCCGTCGAACACTGAAGCTTTCTTT.

The rearrangement links TRBV12-3 or TRBV12-4 to TRBJ2-1, with 9 bases matching TRBD2. V trimming: 3 bases; J trimming: 6 bases; junction bases outside the gene matches: 3. CDR3 length: 14 amino acids. CDR3 loop: CASSFQTSGNEQFF. The DNA of the CDR3 is TGTGCCAGCAGTTTCCAGACTAGCGGCAATGAGCAGTTCTTC.

The genes are TRBV5-1 and TRBJ2-2; TRBD1 might be the D (5 bases). Germline V gene data show CDR1 as SGHRS and CDR2 as YFSETQ. V lost 5 bases and J 1 base, leaving 18 bases between the germline ends. The CDR3 runs to 17 residues. The CDR3 loop is CASSRRLQGLNTGELFF. The DNA for the CDR3 is TGCGCCAGCAGTCGACGACTTCAGGGTTTGAACACCGGGGAGCTGTTTTTT.